Each of the 6 T cell receptor beta chains below was sequenced from the same sample in a study of T cells in Graves' hyperthyroidism and ophthalmopathy. The CDR3 regions of TCR beta were amplified from RNA transcripts. HTBI primers were used for first-round RT-PCR of the TCR CDR3. TCRdb called the multiplex PCR reads again in MiXCR, with one record for every CDR3 protein. The profile shows 650,000 to 700,000 distinct CDR3 sequences, 15% to 20% of them singletons. Input material: blood. The receptors were sampled from a man aged 45-65 years with Graves' hyperthyroidism.

A few counts support this clonotype. The rearrangement uses TRBV6-1 and TRBJ2-7; perhaps TRBD1 as D (5 bases). Per germline, CDR1 MNHNS and CDR2 SASEGT. The CDR3 has 14 residues. Trimming stripped 8 bases from V and 3 bases from J, with 17 bases between. DNA of the CDR3: TGTGCCAGCCGAGGCAGGGTAGGATACTACGAGCAGTACTTC. As protein: CASRGRVGYYEQYF.

This clonotype was seen more than once but under ten times. This chain links TRBV6-1 with TRBJ2-1; TRBD2 might be the D (6 bases). With 6 bases removed from V and 1 base from J, the gap between germline ends came to 16 bases. Germline V lookup: CDR1 MNHNS, CDR2 SASEGT. The CDR3 runs to 16 residues. The CDR3 reads CASRRERAPSYNEQFF. DNA for the CDR3: TGTGCCAGCAGACGTGAGCGGGCTCCGTCCTACAATGAGCAGTTCTTC.

This clonotype was detected a few times. J is TRBJ2-1 and V is TRBV30, with D uncertain. From germline, CDR1 is GTSNPN and CDR2 SVGIG (reference sequence). CDR3 length equals 12 residues. Between the trimmed V and J ends, which lost 0 bases and 7 bases, there was a span of 7 bases. The chain's CDR3 is CAWSVHGNEQFF. The CDR3 nucleotides are TGTGCCTGGAGTGTACATGGGAATGAGCAGTTCTTC.

The V call is TRBV19, the J call TRBJ2-1; 7 bases match TRBD1. After removal of 4 bases from V and 0 bases from J, the junction contained 9 bases not matched to a gene. Germline V gives CDR1 LNHDA, CDR2 SQIVND (reference sequence). This CDR3 comprises 17 residues. CDR3 amino acids: CASSTGTATFSYNEQFF. The CDR3 coding sequence is TGTGCCAGTAGTACTGGGACAGCGACTTTCTCCTACAATGAGCAGTTCTTC.

This clonotype has more than one count but fewer than ten. This chain connects TRBV6-1 to TRBJ1-5; a weak D match, TRBD1 (6 bases). V lost 5 bases and J 2 bases, leaving 16 bases between the germline ends. The germline CDR1 and CDR2 sequences are MNHNS and SASEGT. The length of the CDR3 is 16 residues. Here the CDR3 DNA reads TGTGCCAGCAGTATCGGCCCAGGGGATGGCAATCAGCCCCAGCATTTT. This translates into CASSIGPGDGNQPQHF.

The genes are TRBV29-1 and TRBJ2-1; D is possibly TRBD2 (6 bases). Germline lookup yields CDR1 SQVTM and CDR2 ANQGSEA. V lost 7 bases to trimming and J lost 4 bases, with 17 bases between them. The CDR3 loop spans 14 amino acids. CDR3 DNA sequence: TGCAGCGGCGAGGGGACTGGAGATTACAATGAGCAGTTCTTC. Protein sequence: CSGEGTGDYNEQFF.